This TCR beta chain was retrieved from a study of beta chain features in type 1 diabetes. The CDR3 spans 11 residues. V lost 5 bases and J 5 bases, leaving 9 bases between the germline ends. CDR1 is DFQATT, CDR2 SNEGSKA, per germline (reference sequence). TCRB transcripts that were expressed got sequenced, as all of the isolated RNA had been reverse transcribed. Here immunoSEQ multiplex PCR was the method, and the copy in TCRdb shows in-frame clones only, minus some. The table shows 860,000 or so clones, with around a sixth occurring only once. The gene calls are TRBV20-1 and TRBJ2-5, with D uncertain. The sequenced sample was naive CD4+ T cells from blood. This clonotype was obtained from a woman between 18 and 30 years old in good health. The CDR3 here is CSARFGETQYF. Here the CDR3 DNA reads TGCAGTGCTCGGTTTGGGGAGACCCAGTACTTC.